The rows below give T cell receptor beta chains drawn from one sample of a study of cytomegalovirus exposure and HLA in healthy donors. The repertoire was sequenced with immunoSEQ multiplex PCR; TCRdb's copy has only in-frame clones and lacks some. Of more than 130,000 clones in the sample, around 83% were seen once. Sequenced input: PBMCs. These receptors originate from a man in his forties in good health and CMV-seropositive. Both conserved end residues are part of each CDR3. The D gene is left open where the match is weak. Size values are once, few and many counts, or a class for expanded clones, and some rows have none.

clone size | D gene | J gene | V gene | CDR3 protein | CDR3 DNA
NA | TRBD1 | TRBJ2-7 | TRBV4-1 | CASSPRSGQINEQYF | TGCGCCAGCAGCCCAAGATCGGGACAGATAAACGAGCAGTACTTC
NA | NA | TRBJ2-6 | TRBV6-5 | CASSYPDSLNVLTF | TGTGCCAGCAGTTACCCAGACTCTCTTAACGTCCTGACTTTC
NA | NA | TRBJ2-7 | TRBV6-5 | CASSPGFLYEQYF | TGTGCCAGCAGCCCCGGGTTCCTCTACGAGCAGTACTTC
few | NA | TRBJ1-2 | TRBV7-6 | CASSRTDHYGYTF | TGTGCCAGCAGTCGGACAGATCACTATGGCTACACCTTC
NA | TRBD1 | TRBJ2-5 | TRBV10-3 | CAISPGQAKETQYF | TGTGCCATCAGCCCGGGACAGGCTAAAGAGACCCAGTACTTC
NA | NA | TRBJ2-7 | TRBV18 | CASSPVRQGHEQYF | TGTGCCAGCTCACCAGTTAGGCAGGGCCACGAGCAGTACTTC
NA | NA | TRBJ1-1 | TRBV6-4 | CASSDGGGKAFF | TGTGCCAGCAGTGACGGAGGAGGCAAAGCTTTCTTT
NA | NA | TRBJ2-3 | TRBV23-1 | CASSHRTVPSTDTQYF | TGCGCCAGCAGTCACCGGACAGTTCCTAGCACAGATACGCAGTATTTT
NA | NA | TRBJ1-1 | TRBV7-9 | CASSSQGNTEAFF | TGTGCCAGCAGCTCCCAGGGGAACACTGAAGCTTTCTTT
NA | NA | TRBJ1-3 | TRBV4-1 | CASSHGGGSGNTIYF | TGCGCCAGCAGCCATGGTGGGGGGTCTGGAAACACCATATATTTT